The 20 T cell receptor beta chains listed next were all sequenced from one sample in a study of CXCR3-negative and CXCR3-positive naive CD8 T cells. Points from the study as a whole: TRB CDR3s were more hydrophobic in CXCR3-positive than in CXCR3-negative naive cells.

The antigens these receptors bind are not known. cDNA libraries for TRB were generated by 5' RACE incorporating UMI labels. TCRdb reprocessed the 5' RACE reads and keeps a single row for each CDR3 protein, giving no DNA. The sample holds nearly 90,000 distinct CDR3 sequences. The material sequenced was naive CXCR3+ CD8+ T cells from blood. Specified subset: CD45RO-CCR7+CD27+CD95- naive CD8+ T cells expressing CXCR3 (TNR3+). These receptors all come from a human donor in good health. Some clones in this sample may be carry-over from other donors' samples.

The CDR3 region is CASSQDLARGSEQYF. This rearrangement joins TRBV4-1 to TRBJ2-7; no DNA is available, so the TRBD1 call from TCRdb remains unchecked. This CDR3 is 15 amino acids long. Germline CDR1 MGHRA, CDR2 YSYEKL.

The chain recombines TRBV7-6 with TRBJ1-4. From germline, CDR1 is SGHVS and CDR2 FNYEAQ. CDR3 length equals 11 residues. The CDR3 sequence is CASSTGTRVFF.

The CDR3 is CASSQGAGVEQFF. The chain has TRBV3-1 and TRBJ2-1; TCRdb outputs TRBD1, but without DNA this stays unchecked. The CDR3 is made up of 13 amino acids. Looked up from germline, CDR1 is LGHDT and CDR2 is YNNKEL (reference sequence).

The chain's CDR3 is CASSPSTAAYEQYF. The chain combines TRBV27 with TRBJ2-7; absent DNA, TCRdb's TRBD1 call cannot be checked. Germline CDR1 reads MNHEY; CDR2 reads SMNVEV (reference sequence). There are 14 residues in the CDR3.

The chain carries TRBV6-5 and TRBJ2-3. This CDR3 spans 15 amino acids. Germline CDR1 is MNHEY and CDR2 is SVGAGI. This chain's CDR3 is CASSYRFGSTDTQYF.

The chain recombines TRBV5-1 with TRBJ2-7. Germline values: CDR1 SGHRS, CDR2 YFSETQ. The CDR3 has 14 residues. This CDR3 is CASSWGQGPYEQYF. Complete variable domain (other parts from reference TRBV5-1 and TRBJ2-7): KAGVTQTPRYLIKTRGQQVTLSCSPISGHRSVSWYQQTPGQGLQFLFEYFSETQRNKGNFPGRFSGRQFSNSRSEMNVSTLELGDSALYLCASSWGQGPYEQYFGPGTRLTVT.

The genes are TRBV24-1 and TRBJ2-5. Germline V CDR1 and CDR2: KGHDR, SFDVKD. The CDR3 sequence is 15 residues long. The CDR3 sequence is CATSDFGPIQGTQYF.

V gene TRBV7-9 combines with J gene TRBJ1-5; the D gene TCRdb calls, TRBD1, cannot be checked with no DNA. This CDR3 comprises 14 residues. Per the germline V gene, CDR1 is SEHNR and CDR2 is FQNEAQ (reference sequence). CDR3 in amino acids: CASSITGPNQPQHF.

The chain couples TRBV6-2 or TRBV6-3 to TRBJ1-1; no DNA is available, so the TRBD1 call from TCRdb remains unchecked. Looked up from germline, CDR1 is MNHEY and CDR2 is SVGEGT. The CDR3 is made up of 13 amino acids. CDR3 amino acids: CASSPQGAGEAFF.

V is TRBV20-1 and J is TRBJ2-7; checking the TCRdb D call of TRBD1 is not possible without DNA. From germline, CDR1 is DFQATT and CDR2 SNEGSKA (reference sequence). CDR3 length equals 14 residues. CDR3 residues: CSASGVRQYYEQYF.

This chain links TRBV7-9 with TRBJ1-1; lacking DNA, the TRBD1 call made by TCRdb goes unchecked. Germline V CDR1 and CDR2: SEHNR, FQNEAQ (reference sequence). The CDR3 length is 12 residues. The CDR3: CATKPRVHEAFF.

The chain recombines TRBV4-2 with TRBJ2-7; without DNA, the TCRdb call of TRBD2 cannot be checked. Germline V gene sequence: CDR1 LGHNA, CDR2 YNFKEQ. The CDR3 contains 16 residues. The CDR3 spells CASSQDPAGGSYEQYF.

The J gene is TRBJ2-1, the V gene TRBV14; no DNA is available, so the TRBD2 call from TCRdb remains unchecked. Germline V CDR1 and CDR2: SGHDN, FVKESK. This CDR3 has 23 amino acids. The CDR3 loop is CASRASGRTPQGLAGGSYNEQFF. Complete variable domain (other parts from reference TRBV14 and TRBJ2-1): EAGVTQFPSHSVIEKGQTVTLRCDPISGHDNLYWYRRVMGKEIKFLLHFVKESKQDESGMPNNRFLAERTGGTYSTLKVQPAELEDSGVYFCASRASGRTPQGLAGGSYNEQFFGPGTRLTVL.

This rearrangement joins TRBV6-2 or TRBV6-3 to TRBJ2-6. CDR3 length: 14 residues. The germline V gene encodes CDR1 MNHEY and CDR2 SVGEGT. This chain's CDR3 is CASSYNSGANVLTF.

The J gene is TRBJ2-7, the V gene TRBV27. CDR1 is MNHEY, CDR2 SMNVEV, per germline (reference sequence). This CDR3 contains 13 residues. CDR3: CASSLNFIYEQYF.

The V call is TRBV4-1, the J call TRBJ2-1; with no DNA, the TCRdb D assignment of TRBD1 cannot be verified. The CDR3 spans 15 residues. CDR1 is MGHRA and CDR2 is YSYEKL in the germline V gene. This CDR3 is CASSPGDGGWDEQFF.

The genes are TRBV28 and TRBJ2-1; the TCRdb call, TRBD1, lacks DNA for checking. The germline CDR1 and CDR2 sequences are MDHEN and SYDVKM. The CDR3 contains 17 residues. CDR3: CASSSPRTGDFYNEQFF.

The chain employs TRBV6-5 and TRBJ2-2; checking the TCRdb D call of TRBD1 is not possible without DNA. The CDR3 spans 18 residues. The germline V gene has CDR1 MNHEY and CDR2 SVGAGI. CDR3 sequence reads: CASSYSWGGAMGSGELFF.

The CDR3 reads CATSSPSEGEMIETQYF. The chain joins TRBV15 to TRBJ2-5; TCRdb outputs TRBD1, but without DNA this stays unchecked. This CDR3 has 17 amino acids. Germline V gene sequence: CDR1 LNHNV, CDR2 YYDKDF (reference sequence).

The rearrangement links TRBV27 to TRBJ1-5; TCRdb's D call of TRBD1 is untestable without DNA. The CDR3 loop spans 14 amino acids. CDR1 and CDR2 (germline): MNHEY, SMNVEV (reference sequence). CDR3 in amino acids: CASSSTGSAQPQHF.